The rows below give T cell receptor beta chains drawn from one sample of a study of blood T cell repertoires in COVID-19. Libraries were prepared by immunoSEQ multiplex PCR; TCRdb keeps only in-frame clonotypes and omits some of them. The table has about 50,000 clones, roughly 84% seen once. Sequenced: peripheral blood. These receptor sequences come from a human donor with active COVID-19. The donor label of this sample is uncertain. Both conserved end residues are part of each CDR3. The order of the fields is D gene, J gene, V gene, clone size, CDR3 DNA, CDR3 protein. The D gene is left open where the match is weak. Only some rows state a clone size, as once, few, many or a class for expanded clones.

NA	TRBJ2-3	TRBV4-1	once	TGCGCCAGCAGCCAAGAAGGTACGAGACAGGCGAACACAGATACGCAGTATTTT	CASSQEGTRQANTDTQYF
TRBD2	TRBJ2-3	TRBV7-3	NA	TGTGCCAGCTCCAGCGGGGGGACAGATACGCAGTATTTT	CASSSGGTDTQYF
NA	TRBJ1-3	TRBV27	NA	TGTGCCAGCAGTACAGGGCTCGCTGGAAACACCATATATTTT	CASSTGLAGNTIYF
NA	TRBJ2-1	TRBV19	NA	TGTGCCAGTAGGCAACAGGGGGGGTCCACGAGTGAGCAGTTCTTC	CASRQQGGSTSEQFF
TRBD1	TRBJ2-1	TRBV7-3	NA	TGTGCCAGCAGCCTGGACAGGGACTACAATGAGCAGTTCTTC	CASSLDRDYNEQFF
NA	TRBJ1-3	TRBV4-1	NA	TGCGCCAGCAGCCAACAGATACCTAGCAACACCATATATTTT	CASSQQIPSNTIYF
NA	TRBJ1-6	TRBV7-2	NA	TGTGCCAGCAGCCCCAGCGGGGCAGGGGTAAATTCACCCCTCCACTTT	CASSPSGAGVNSPLHF
TRBD1	TRBJ1-2	TRBV19	NA	TGTGCCAGTAGTAACGGACAGGGGGCCCGTGGCTACACCTTC	CASSNGQGARGYTF
TRBD1	TRBJ1-2	TRBV5-1	NA	TGCGCCAGCAGCCTGGGGACAGGGGGCGAAGGCTACACCTTC	CASSLGTGGEGYTF
NA	TRBJ2-1	TRBV6-5	NA	TGTGCCAGCAGTCCACAGGGTGACCGATACAATGAGCAGTTCTTC	CASSPQGDRYNEQFF
NA	TRBJ2-3	TRBV7-3	once	TGTGCCAGCAGCTTATGGGGAGCCACAGATACGCAGTATTTT	CASSLWGATDTQYF